This T cell receptor beta chain is drawn from a study of early stage breast cancer tumors. The length of the CDR3 is 14 residues. Trimming stripped 4 bases from V and 2 bases from J, with 12 bases between. Germline loops: CDR1 LGHNA, CDR2 YNFKEQ. A few counts support this clone. Its target is not known. Study outcomes and limitations: Chain pairing and CD4, CD8 or FOXP3 expression were not captured.

Assay used: immunoSEQ multiplex PCR; TCRdb lists only in-frame clones, some missing. The profile shows tens of thousands of clones, roughly 80% of them singletons. The TCR comes from a person under 45 with breast cancer. The rearrangement uses TRBV4-2 and TRBJ2-7; D possibly corresponds to TRBD2 (6 bases). Sequencing was performed on blood. In nucleotides, the CDR3 is TGTGCCAGCAGCCCGCGCGGGAAACCCTACGAGCAGTACTTC. Translating it yields CASSPRGKPYEQYF.